These T cell receptor beta chains were read from a single sample in a study of cytomegalovirus exposure and HLA in healthy donors. The repertoire was sequenced with immunoSEQ multiplex PCR; TCRdb's copy has only in-frame clones and lacks some. Here the sample spans roughly 170,000 clones, roughly 78% being singletons. Sample: PBMCs. The origin of the receptors is a boy between 10 and 17 years old in good health and CMV-seronegative. Each CDR3 is given with its conserved first and last residue. Fields, in order: V gene, clone size, D gene, J gene, CDR3 DNA, CDR3 protein. A D gene is named only where the DNA matches it firmly. Clone size is stated in some rows and not others, as once, few, many or a class when expanded.

TRBV2,few,TRBD2,TRBJ2-4,TGTGCCAGCAGCGGACTAGCGGGGTTAGCCAAAAACATTCAGTACTTC,CASSGLAGLAKNIQYF
TRBV30,.,.,TRBJ1-4,TGTGCCTGGAGTCCCTTTGCAACTAATGAAAAACTGTTTTTT,CAWSPFATNEKLFF
TRBV7-9,.,TRBD1,TRBJ1-2,TGTGCCAGCAGCTTAGCTCCCACAGGGGGCCGAGGCTACACCTTC,CASSLAPTGGRGYTF
TRBV6-6,once,TRBD1,TRBJ2-1,TGTGCCAGCAGTTACTCAGGGACAGGGGTGTCTGAGCAGTTCTTC,CASSYSGTGVSEQFF
TRBV2,.,TRBD2,TRBJ2-2,TGTGCCAGCAGACAACTAGCGGGAGGGCCTGGGGAGCTGTTTTTT,CASRQLAGGPGELFF
TRBV6-5,.,.,TRBJ1-2,TGTGCCAGCAGTGAAGTGGGCGCAGGGGGCTACACCTTC,CASSEVGAGGYTF
TRBV11-3,.,.,TRBJ2-7,TGTGCCAGCAGCCACCATAATGCAGGGTACTACGAGCAGTACTTC,CASSHHNAGYYEQYF
TRBV11-2,few,.,TRBJ2-6,TGTGCCAGCAGCTTACCGAGCGGGGCCAACGTCCTGACTTTC,CASSLPSGANVLTF
TRBV11-3,few,.,TRBJ1-1,TGTGCCAGCAGCTTAGGAATGGGAGAGGACACTGAAGCTTTCTTT,CASSLGMGEDTEAFF
TRBV6-1,once,.,TRBJ1-5,TGTGCCAGCAGTTCGAGCTATAGCAATCAGCCCCAGCATTTT,CASSSSYSNQPQHF
TRBV29-1,.,TRBD1,TRBJ1-1,TGCAGCGTTGTCTCCCAGGCAGGGGGGACTGAAGCTTTCTTT,CSVVSQAGGTEAFF
TRBV13,.,TRBD2,TRBJ2-1,TGTGCCAGCACCTACTACCTGGGACTAGCGGGTGTTAATGAGCAGTTCTTC,CASTYYLGLAGVNEQFF
TRBV29-1,.,.,TRBJ2-7,TGCAGCGTTGGGACTGTCCTTACCTACGAGCAGTACTTC,CSVGTVLTYEQYF
TRBV6-6,once,.,TRBJ1-1,TGTGCCAGCAGTTACAGTACGGAGGCGCGGAGCACTGAAGCTTTCTTT,CASSYSTEARSTEAFF
TRBV6-1,few,TRBD1,TRBJ1-4,TGTGCCAGCAGTGAGGGGACAGGGGGCGGTAATGAAAAACTGTTTTTT,CASSEGTGGGNEKLFF
TRBV30,.,TRBD1,TRBJ1-1,TGTGCCTGGAGTGTACAGGGGCGCACTGAAGCTTTCTTT,CAWSVQGRTEAFF
TRBV6-5,.,.,TRBJ1-1,TGTGCCAGCAGTTACAGGGGCTACACTGAAGCTTTCTTT,CASSYRGYTEAFF
TRBV7-3,.,.,TRBJ2-5,TGTGCCAGCAGCTTAGTGGCTAGCCATGAGACCCAGTACTTC,CASSLVASHETQYF
TRBV7-8,.,TRBD1,TRBJ2-4,TGTGCCAGCAGCTTAGGGACAGGGAGTAACATTCAGTACTTC,CASSLGTGSNIQYF
TRBV9,few,.,TRBJ1-1,TGTGCCAGCAGCCCGGACATCAACACTGAAGCTTTCTTT,CASSPDINTEAFF
TRBV19,.,TRBD1,TRBJ2-7,TGTGCCAGTAGGAGGGGGCCTACCTACGAGCAGTACTTC,CASRRGPTYEQYF
TRBV11-2,once,.,TRBJ2-1,TGTGCCAGCAGCTCGTTGAGAGGTCCTGATCGTATCTCCTACAATGAGCAGTTCTTC,CASSSLRGPDRISYNEQFF
TRBV6-5,.,TRBD1,TRBJ1-1,TGTGCCAGCAGCAGGGACAGGGACACTGAAGCTTTCTTT,CASSRDRDTEAFF
TRBV5-4,.,.,TRBJ1-2,TGTGCCAGCAGCTTGGATGCAGGGGATCGTGGCTACACCTTC,CASSLDAGDRGYTF
TRBV11-2,.,TRBD1,TRBJ2-6,TGTGCCAGCAGCTCGGACAGGGGACACCCTGGGGCCAACGTCCTGACTTTC,CASSSDRGHPGANVLTF
TRBV9,.,TRBD2,TRBJ2-1,TGTGCCAGCAGCGTAGATCCTAGCGGGAGGAGTGAGCAGTTCTTC,CASSVDPSGRSEQFF
TRBV6-6,once,TRBD2,TRBJ2-7,TGTGCCAGCAGTTACAGACCTTGGGAGGGTTACTTC,CASSYRPWEGYF
TRBV30,.,.,TRBJ1-4,TGTGCCTGGAGTGTTGGTCCCGGGAGGAATGAAAAACTGTTTTTT,CAWSVGPGRNEKLFF
TRBV5-1,.,.,TRBJ1-2,TGCGCCAGCAGCTGGGAGGAACCCTATGGCTACACCTTC,CASSWEEPYGYTF
TRBV5-4,.,.,TRBJ1-1,TGTGCCAGCAGCTTGGTAGGACACCTGAGCACTGAAGCTTTCTTT,CASSLVGHLSTEAFF
TRBV6-4,.,TRBD1,TRBJ1-1,TGTGCCAGCAGTGTTAACAGGGGGAACACTGAAGCTTTCTTT,CASSVNRGNTEAFF
TRBV6-5,.,TRBD1,TRBJ1-2,TGTGCCAGCAGTGGGACAGGGGGCTTGTATGGCTACACCTTC,CASSGTGGLYGYTF
TRBV7-2,few,.,TRBJ1-2,TGTGCCAGCAGTCCCGACGTGGGCGGCTACACCTTC,CASSPDVGGYTF
TRBV19,.,.,TRBJ2-7,TGTGCCAGTAGCCGTTCTCCCGGGACACCAGGCCGGTACGAGCAGTACTTC,CASSRSPGTPGRYEQYF
TRBV30,.,TRBD2,TRBJ2-1,TGTGCCTGGAGTCAGGGGACTAGCGGGAGGGACAATGAGCAGTTCTTC,CAWSQGTSGRDNEQFF
TRBV5-1,.,.,TRBJ1-5,TGCGCCAGCAGCTTAGGGGGGGATCAGCCCCAGCATTTT,CASSLGGDQPQHF
TRBV18,.,TRBD1,TRBJ1-4,TGTGCCAGCTCATATACAGGGGAATTATCCGAAAAACTGTTTTTT,CASSYTGELSEKLFF